These 8 T cell receptor beta chains share one sample of origin, sequenced in a study of CD8+CD57+ T cells in acquired aplastic anemia. CDR3 and TCR beta VDJ profiling relied on a genomic DNA template. MiXCR, run by TCRdb on the reads, gives a single entry per CDR3 protein. Of some 200,000 distinct CDR3 sequences listed, about 37% are singletons. The sequencing input was sorted CD4+, CD8+, or CD8+CD57+ T cells (not recorded which) from PBMCs. These receptors were obtained from a human donor in good health, serving as a control.

This chain links TRBV7-6 with TRBJ2-2, with D possibly TRBD2 on 5 matching bases. The germline CDR1 and CDR2 sequences are SGHVS and FNYEAQ. The CDR3 has 14 amino acids. Trimming took off 0 bases at V and 6 bases at J, with 8 bases between the two ends. CDR3 DNA: TGTGCCAGCAGCTTAGCCGCCGGGGCCGGGGAGCTGTTTTTT. It codes for CASSLAAGAGELFF.

The sample holds many counts of this clonotype. V usage is TRBV24-1 and J usage is TRBJ2-1; 11 nucleotides line up with TRBD1. Trimming removed 0 bases from V and 2 bases from J; junction bases left unmatched: 2. Germline CDR1 and CDR2: KGHDR and SFDVKD. The CDR3 has 17 residues. This chain's CDR3 is CATSDLGGQGAYNEQFF. For the CDR3, the DNA is TGTGCCACCAGTGATTTGGGGGGACAGGGGGCCTACAATGAGCAGTTCTTC.

This clonotype was detected only a few times. This chain's CDR3 is CASSKGTSPGEQFF. DNA for the CDR3: TGTGCCAGCAGCAAGGGGACTAGCCCCGGTGAGCAGTTCTTC. This sequence joins TRBV11-1 and TRBJ2-1, with 9 bases identical to TRBD2. After removal of 5 bases from V and 9 bases from J, the junction contained 8 bases not matched to a gene. CDR3 length: 14 residues. The germline gives CDR1 SGHAT, CDR2 FQDESV (reference sequence).

The table lists this clonotype with many counts. This chain uses TRBV19 with TRBJ2-7; 10 nucleotides agree with TRBD1. The CDR3 has 15 residues. Germline-derived CDR1 and CDR2 are LNHDA and SQIVND (reference sequence). The V and J ends lost 6 bases and 0 bases, in that order; junction bases with no gene match: 5. CDR3 nucleotide sequence: TGTGCCAGTAGCGAGACAGGGGGCGCCTCCTACGAGCAGTACTTC. It codes for CASSETGGASYEQYF.

This clonotype has ten or more counts. The V and J genes are TRBV13 and TRBJ2-4, with 7 bases aligning to TRBD1. Germline values: CDR1 PRHDT, CDR2 FYEKMQ (reference sequence). V shed 5 bases and J 7 bases; nucleotides not matched to a gene: 5. The CDR3 spans 13 residues. The CDR3 reads CASSPTGSNIQYF. In DNA, the CDR3 is TGTGCCAGCAGCCCGACAGGGTCCAACATTCAGTACTTC.

As for this clonotype: A much bigger clone sits one base away, suggesting this may be a read error. V is TRBV6-1 and J is TRBJ1-4, with D possibly being TRBD1 (5 bases). The CDR3 extends over 12 amino acids. The V gene's germline CDR1 is MNHNS and CDR2 SASEGT. CDR3 residues: CATKRGNEKPFF. Written as DNA, the CDR3 is TGTGCCACAAAGCGGGGGAATGAAAAACCGTTTTTT.

The rearrangement uses TRBV5-3 and TRBJ2-3; possibly TRBD2 for D (6 bases). TRBV5-3 is placed among ORFs of uncertain function. Deletions cut 4 bases from V and 5 bases from J, with 20 bases between. The CDR3 length is 16 residues. CDR3: CARSPGPGPGEDTQYF. The CDR3 DNA reads TGTGCCAGAAGCCCGGGCCCAGGTCCGGGGGAAGATACGCAGTATTTT.

The genes are TRBV6-5 and TRBJ2-1, with D possibly matching TRBD1 (5 bases). Per germline, CDR1 MNHEY and CDR2 SVGAGI. The CDR3 runs 13 residues. The V and J ends lost 2 bases and 7 bases respectively, with 9 bases between them. CDR3 sequence: CASSYLDSNEQFF. The CDR3 bases are TGTGCCAGCAGTTACCTCGACAGTAATGAGCAGTTCTTC.